This is a list of T cell receptor beta chains from one sample in a study of shared clonotypes between healthy human individuals. Some clones are missing from TCRdb's copy, which holds only in-frame ones; the method was immunoSEQ multiplex PCR. The table includes roughly 2.4 million clones, approximately 96% detected once. Material: naive CD4+ T cells sorted from blood. The receptors derive from a man between 18 and 35 years old in good health. Each CDR3 is given with its conserved first and last residue. The D gene is left open where the match is weak. Not every row has a clone size; where given, it reads once, few, many or a size class.

clone_size: -
j_call: TRBJ2-5
d_call: TRBD2
v_call: TRBV2
cdr3_aa: CASNPRTSDETQYF
cdr3_nt: TGTGCCAGCAACCCTCGGACTAGCGATGAGACCCAGTACTTC

clone_size: -
j_call: TRBJ2-1
d_call: TRBD1
v_call: TRBV5-1
cdr3_aa: CASSLTGGSEGDEQFF
cdr3_nt: TGCGCCAGCAGCTTGACAGGGGGATCTGAAGGAGATGAGCAGTTCTTC

clone_size: -
j_call: TRBJ1-2
d_call: -
v_call: TRBV6-1
cdr3_aa: CASSLDRYGYTF
cdr3_nt: TGTGCCAGCAGTTTGGACAGATATGGCTACACCTTC

clone_size: -
j_call: TRBJ1-5
d_call: -
v_call: TRBV7-2
cdr3_aa: CASSLLGGQPQHF
cdr3_nt: TGTGCCAGCAGCTTACTTGGGGGTCAGCCCCAGCATTTT

clone_size: -
j_call: TRBJ2-1
d_call: -
v_call: TRBV4-1
cdr3_aa: CASSQVGVSYNEQFF
cdr3_nt: TGCGCCAGCAGCCAAGTTGGGGTCTCCTACAATGAGCAGTTCTTC

clone_size: -
j_call: TRBJ1-1
d_call: TRBD1
v_call: TRBV5-1
cdr3_aa: CASSLGDRGNAEAFF
cdr3_nt: TGCGCCAGCAGCTTGGGCGACAGGGGGAATGCTGAAGCTTTCTTT

clone_size: -
j_call: TRBJ2-3
d_call: -
v_call: TRBV10-3
cdr3_aa: CAISESGTSGADTQYF
cdr3_nt: TGTGCCATCAGTGAGTCCGGCACTAGTGGCGCAGATACGCAGTATTTT

clone_size: -
j_call: TRBJ1-1
d_call: -
v_call: TRBV9
cdr3_aa: CASNLAGEVSTEAFF
cdr3_nt: TGTGCCAGCAACCTCGCCGGGGAGGTGAGCACTGAAGCTTTCTTT

clone_size: -
j_call: TRBJ2-1
d_call: -
v_call: TRBV6-5
cdr3_aa: CASSYGTASYNEQFF
cdr3_nt: TGTGCCAGCAGCTATGGGACTGCCTCCTACAATGAGCAGTTCTTC

clone_size: -
j_call: TRBJ1-4
d_call: -
v_call: TRBV2
cdr3_aa: CASSPQGSNEKLFF
cdr3_nt: TGTGCCAGCAGTCCCCAGGGATCTAATGAAAAACTGTTTTTT

clone_size: -
j_call: TRBJ1-1
d_call: -
v_call: TRBV7-3
cdr3_aa: CASSSGTVNTEAFF
cdr3_nt: TGTGCCAGCAGCTCCGGGACGGTGAACACTGAAGCTTTCTTT

clone_size: -
j_call: TRBJ2-3
d_call: -
v_call: TRBV10-1
cdr3_aa: CASNNYLGDTQYF
cdr3_nt: TGCGCCAGCAATAATTATTTGGGAGATACGCAGTATTTT

clone_size: -
j_call: TRBJ2-3
d_call: TRBD2
v_call: TRBV10-2
cdr3_aa: CASSIAGEADTQYF
cdr3_nt: TGCGCCAGCAGCATAGCGGGTGAGGCAGATACGCAGTATTTT

clone_size: -
j_call: TRBJ1-5
d_call: TRBD1
v_call: TRBV19
cdr3_aa: CASSITTGEFQPQHF
cdr3_nt: TGTGCCAGTAGTATAACTACAGGGGAGTTTCAGCCCCAGCATTTT

clone_size: -
j_call: TRBJ2-3
d_call: -
v_call: TRBV27
cdr3_aa: CASPTGTCSTDTQYF
cdr3_nt: TGTGCCAGCCCTACGGGCACCTGTAGCACAGATACGCAGTATTTT

clone_size: -
j_call: TRBJ1-3
d_call: -
v_call: TRBV10-2
cdr3_aa: CASTSSGNTIYF
cdr3_nt: TGCGCCAGCACCTCCTCTGGAAACACCATATATTTT

clone_size: few
j_call: TRBJ2-2
d_call: -
v_call: TRBV11-3
cdr3_aa: CASSLQGTGELFF
cdr3_nt: TGTGCCAGCAGCTTACAGGGGACCGGGGAGCTGTTTTTT

clone_size: -
j_call: TRBJ2-1
d_call: -
v_call: TRBV2
cdr3_aa: CASIREAVGGNEQFF
cdr3_nt: TGTGCCAGCATTAGGGAGGCAGTGGGGGGCAATGAGCAGTTCTTC

clone_size: -
j_call: TRBJ1-5
d_call: -
v_call: TRBV2
cdr3_aa: CASSEQENQPQHF
cdr3_nt: TGTGCCAGCAGTGAACAAGAGAATCAGCCCCAGCATTTT

clone_size: -
j_call: TRBJ2-7
d_call: -
v_call: TRBV7-9
cdr3_aa: CASSYNSRGRSGYEQYF
cdr3_nt: TGTGCCAGCAGCTACAACAGCAGAGGGAGGTCGGGCTACGAGCAGTACTTC

clone_size: -
j_call: TRBJ1-6
d_call: TRBD1
v_call: TRBV6-5
cdr3_aa: CASSYSGQENSPLHF
cdr3_nt: TGTGCCAGCAGTTACTCGGGACAGGAGAATTCACCCCTCCACTTT

clone_size: -
j_call: TRBJ2-5
d_call: -
v_call: TRBV18
cdr3_aa: CASSPRLSQETQYF
cdr3_nt: TGTGCCAGCTCACCAAGGCTATCACAAGAGACCCAGTACTTC